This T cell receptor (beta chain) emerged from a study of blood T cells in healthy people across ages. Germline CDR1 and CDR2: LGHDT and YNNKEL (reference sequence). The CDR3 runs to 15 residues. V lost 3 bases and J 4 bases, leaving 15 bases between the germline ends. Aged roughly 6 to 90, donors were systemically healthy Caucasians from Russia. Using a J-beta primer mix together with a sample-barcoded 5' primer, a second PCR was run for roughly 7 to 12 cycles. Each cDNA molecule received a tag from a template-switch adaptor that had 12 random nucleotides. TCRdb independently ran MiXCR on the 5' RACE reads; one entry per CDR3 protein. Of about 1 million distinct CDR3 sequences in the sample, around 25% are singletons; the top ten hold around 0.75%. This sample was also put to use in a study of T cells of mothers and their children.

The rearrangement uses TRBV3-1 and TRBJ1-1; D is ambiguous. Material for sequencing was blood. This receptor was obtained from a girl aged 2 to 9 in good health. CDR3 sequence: CASSHPGRVGTEAFF. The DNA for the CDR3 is TGTGCCAGCAGCCACCCGGGCAGAGTGGGCACTGAAGCTTTCTTT.